This TCR beta chain was captured in a study of beta chain features in type 1 diabetes. Whole-study findings and limits: TCRB CDR3 length was moderately but significantly reduced in all four CD4+ subsets of Type 1 diabetes patients.

This CDR3 has 15 residues. Trimming removed 7 bases from V and 2 bases from J, with 18 bases in between. Expressed TCRB transcripts got sequenced, as all isolated RNA was reverse transcribed. An average of around 3.5 million reads was obtained for naive, central memory and regulatory T cell samples. Only in-frame clones appear in the TCRdb table, and some are missing; sequencing was by immunoSEQ multiplex PCR. The sample lists 300,000 to 350,000 clones; around 8.5% were seen once. This clone showed up just a few times. The target antigen is unknown. Sample: central memory CD4+ T cells from blood. The clonotype originates from a young man with type 1 diabetes. The genes are TRBV23-1 and TRBJ2-7; possible D gene TRBD1, 5 bases. TRBV23-1 is identified as an open reading frame with a role that is uncertain. The chain's CDR3 is CASNIDSCSTYEQYF. The CDR3 DNA is TGCGCCAGCAACATCGACAGTTGTAGCACCTACGAGCAGTACTTC.